Below are 20 T cell receptor beta chains sequenced from a single sample in a study of identical twins. TCRdb used MiXCR to reprocess the 5' RACE reads, holding one entry per CDR3 protein. This sample has around 490,000 distinct CDR3 sequences, with around 22% found just once. The same specimen was also included in a second study, on yellow fever vaccine responses in identical twins.

The material sequenced was CD4+ T cells sorted from blood. The receptors were sampled from a woman aged 18-29 years in good health.

The chain combines TRBV3-1 with TRBJ1-1, with D uncertain. Trimming pared 0 bases from V and 1 base from J, leaving 18 bases between. Germline V gene lookup returns CDR1 LGHDT and CDR2 YNNKEL (reference sequence). This CDR3 has 18 residues. The CDR3 is CASSQDRSPGFANTEAFF. CDR3 DNA: TGTGCCAGCAGCCAAGATCGGTCCCCTGGGTTTGCGAACACTGAAGCTTTCTTT. Based on the CDR3 plus reference TRBV3-1 and TRBJ1-1, the full variable domain is DTAVSQTPKYLVTQMGNDKSIKCEQNLGHDTMYWYKQDSKKFLKIMFSYNNKELIINETVPNRFSPKSPDKAHLNLHINSLELGDSAVYFCASSQDRSPGFANTEAFFGQGTRLTVV.

In this sample, this clonotype turned up a few times. The rearrangement uses TRBV11-3 and TRBJ2-1; 14 bases match TRBD2. This CDR3 spans 16 amino acids. Unmatched junction bases numbered 5, after V lost 1 base and J lost 9 bases. Germline-derived CDR1 and CDR2 are SGHNT and YENEEA. The CDR3 reads CASSLGGGLAGAEQFF. The CDR3 coding sequence is TGTGCCAGCAGCTTAGGAGGGGGACTAGCGGGAGCTGAGCAGTTCTTC.

This clonotype was counted ten times or more. The junction shows a germline mismatch at one end, possibly a read error. This chain links TRBV5-1 with TRBJ1-1; TRBD1 matches 7 bases. This CDR3 comprises 13 residues. From germline, CDR1 is SGHRS and CDR2 YFSETQ. CDR3 sequence: CASRRQGNTEAFF. The DNA for the CDR3 is TGTGCCAGCAGAAGACAGGGGAACACTGAAGCTTTCTTT.

This clonotype has only a few counts. The rearrangement links TRBV18 to TRBJ1-1; 7 nucleotides line up with TRBD1. CDR3 length: 16 amino acids. Looked up from germline, CDR1 is KGHSH and CDR2 is LQKENI. With 3 bases clipped from V and 1 base from J, the junction kept 8 bases outside the gene matches. Here the CDR3 reads CASSPQGGTGNTEAFF. In DNA form, the CDR3 reads TGTGCCAGCTCACCCCAGGGGGGGACGGGGAACACTGAAGCTTTCTTT.

This chain links TRBV18 with TRBJ2-7; D unclear. This CDR3 spans 12 amino acids. V was pared by 1 base and J by 4 bases, with 5 bases between. Germline CDR1 is KGHSH and CDR2 is LQKENI. In DNA form, the CDR3 reads TGTGCCAGCTCACCACAGCTTTACGAGCAGTACTTC. It yields the protein CASSPQLYEQYF.

V usage is TRBV6-1 and J usage is TRBJ2-7; D is undetermined. The CDR3 covers 15 residues. Germline CDR1 reads MNHNS; CDR2 reads SASEGT. V gave up 3 bases and J gave up 0 bases, with 12 bases separating them. CDR3 sequence: CASSELLRSSYEQYV. The CDR3 DNA reads TGTGCCAGCAGTGAGCTCTTGCGAAGCTCCTACGAGCAGTACGTC.

Written as DNA, the CDR3 is TGTGCCAGCAGTCTCTTTAACAATGAGCAGTTCTTC. Its translation: CASSLFNNEQFF. The chain has TRBV6-2 or TRBV6-3 and TRBJ2-1, with D unclear. V was trimmed by 5 bases and J by 5 bases, leaving 7 bases between them. This CDR3 comprises 12 residues. Germline V lookup: CDR1 MNHEY, CDR2 SVGEGT.

The chain combines TRBV20-1 with TRBJ2-1, with TRBD2 matching over 9 bases. This CDR3 has 16 amino acids. The ends lost 5 bases at V and 7 bases at J; junction bases unmatched: 15. The germline V gene encodes CDR1 DFQATT and CDR2 SNEGSKA (reference sequence). CDR3: CSASYRRGGLDNEQFF. The DNA for the CDR3 is TGCAGTGCTTCCTATCGGCGGGGGGGTCTCGATAATGAGCAGTTCTTC.

This clonotype was detected only a few times. This chain links TRBV25-1 with TRBJ2-1; D remains ambiguous. V was clipped by 4 bases and J by 8 bases, with 9 bases between them. Looked up from germline, CDR1 is MGHDK and CDR2 is SYGVNS. The CDR3 totals 12 residues. The CDR3 sequence is CASSGYYDEQFF. As DNA, the CDR3 is TGTGCCAGCAGTGGGTATTACGATGAGCAGTTCTTC.

The V gene is TRBV6-1, the J gene TRBJ2-1, with a tentative D call TRBD2 (6 bases). Deletions cut 6 bases from V and 0 bases from J, with 12 bases between. The CDR3 is 15 amino acids. Per germline, CDR1 MNHNS and CDR2 SASEGT. The chain's CDR3 is CASRQAGSSYNEQFF. CDR3 DNA: TGTGCCAGCAGACAGGCGGGGAGCTCCTACAATGAGCAGTTCTTC.

This clonotype has just a few counts. The chain is built from TRBV2 and TRBJ1-2; weak D call: TRBD1 (5 bases). V dropped 11 bases and J dropped 7 bases, with 11 bases sitting between them. CDR3 size: 10 residues. Looked up from germline, CDR1 is SNHLY and CDR2 is FYNNEI. The CDR3 sequence is CASGQVGYTF. The DNA for the CDR3 is TGTGCCTCGGGGCAAGTTGGCTACACCTTC.

This clonotype occurred a few times. The J gene is TRBJ1-5, the V gene TRBV28; D not resolved. Trimming cost V 3 bases and J 3 bases, with 9 bases left between them. The length of the CDR3 is 14 residues. Per the germline V gene, CDR1 is MDHEN and CDR2 is SYDVKM. The CDR3 coding sequence is TGTGCCAGCAGTTTCTCCAGGAACAATCAGCCCCAGCATTTT. Its protein product is CASSFSRNNQPQHF. Based on the CDR3 plus reference TRBV28 and TRBJ1-5, the full variable domain is DVKVTQSSRYLVKRTGEKVFLECVQDMDHENMFWYRQDPGLGLRLIYFSYDVKMKEKGDIPEGYSVSREKKERFSLILESASTNQTSMYLCASSFSRNNQPQHFGDGTRLSIL.

This clonotype was detected a few times. V and J are TRBV5-6 and TRBJ2-2, with D tentatively TRBD1 or TRBD2 (5 bases each). Trimming took off 0 bases at V and 1 base at J, with 10 bases between the two ends. The CDR3 is 16 residues long. Germline-derived CDR1 and CDR2 are SGHDT and YYEEEE. CDR3 in DNA: TGTGCCAGCAGCTTGGCCTTGGGGGTGAACACCGGGGAGCTGTTTTTT. The encoded protein is CASSLALGVNTGELFF.

This clonotype turned up a few times. The chain links TRBV27 to TRBJ2-1; 8 bases are shared with TRBD2. Germline lookup yields CDR1 MNHEY and CDR2 SMNVEV (reference sequence). The CDR3 runs 17 residues. V lost 0 bases, J lost 8 bases, and 12 bases stayed unmatched. CDR3 residues: CASSLSTPGLVFYEQFF. The CDR3, as DNA: TGTGCCAGCAGTTTATCGACCCCGGGACTAGTGTTTTATGAGCAGTTCTTC.

This clonotype was detected a few times. CDR3 residues: CASSVGSAIDEQFF. CDR3 sequence (DNA): TGTGCCAGCAGCGTAGGCAGCGCCATAGATGAGCAGTTCTTC. The chain employs TRBV9 and TRBJ2-1; D unclear. The CDR3 has 14 residues. Germline assignment: CDR1 SGDLS and CDR2 YYNGEE. V was cut by 0 bases and J by 8 bases, with 12 bases left in between. The variable domain in full, with the rest retrieved from reference TRBV9 and TRBJ2-1, is DSGVTQTPKHLITATGQRVTLRCSPRSGDLSVYWYQQSLDQGLQFLIQYYNGEERAKGNILERFSAQQFPDLHSELNLSSLELGDSALYFCASSVGSAIDEQFFGPGTRLTVL.

This chain's CDR3 is CASSPSWTNTGELFF. In nucleotides, the CDR3 is TGTGCCAGCTCACCATCTTGGACGAACACCGGGGAGCTGTTTTTT. The chain carries TRBV18 and TRBJ2-2, with unresolved D. CDR1 is KGHSH, CDR2 LQKENI, per germline. Trimming shortened V by 2 bases and J by 0 bases, and 7 bases separated the two germline ends. The CDR3 runs to 15 residues.

This clonotype was observed a handful of times. The chain is built from TRBV5-6 and TRBJ1-5; 9 bases align to TRBD1. This CDR3 comprises 15 residues. Germline lookup yields CDR1 SGHDT and CDR2 YYEEEE. V dropped 2 bases and J dropped 7; count of bases not matched to a gene: 7. The CDR3 sequence is CASSFGPGQGQPQHF. CDR3 DNA: TGTGCCAGCAGCTTTGGACCGGGACAGGGCCAGCCCCAGCATTTT.

The chain is built from TRBV20-1 and TRBJ2-1; possibly TRBD2 for D (7 bases). Germline CDR1 and CDR2: DFQATT and SNEGSKA (reference sequence). The CDR3 runs to 16 residues. Trimming stripped 3 bases from V and 7 bases from J, with 22 bases between. CDR3 region: CSASGLGGLVQNEQFF. The CDR3 nucleotides read TGCAGTGCTAGCGGACTAGGGGGATTAGTACAGAATGAGCAGTTCTTC.

V usage is TRBV29-1 and J usage is TRBJ2-2, with 7 bases fitting TRBD2. The CDR3 extends over 13 amino acids. The trim removed 5 bases at V and 1 base at J, leaving 1 base unmatched. Germline assignment: CDR1 SQVTM and CDR2 ANQGSEA. The CDR3 loop reads CSVRGGNTGELFF. CDR3 sequence (DNA): TGCAGCGTTCGCGGGGGGAACACCGGGGAGCTGTTTTTT.

This clonotype appeared a few times. The V and J genes are TRBV28 and TRBJ2-7; 10 nucleotides align to TRBD1. V trimming: 7 bases; J trimming: 2 bases; junction bases outside the gene matches: 8. Germline V gene data show CDR1 as MDHEN and CDR2 as SYDVKM. This CDR3 contains 15 residues. The CDR3 is CASMTPGQGTYEQYF. In nucleotides, the CDR3 is TGTGCCAGCATGACACCGGGACAGGGGACCTACGAGCAGTACTTC.